The 25 T cell receptor beta chains in this list originate from one sample, sequenced in a study of response to subunit inactivated influenza vaccine. TCRdb reprocessed the RT-PCR reads via MiXCR and lists one record per CDR3 protein. Of approximately 520,000 distinct CDR3 sequences listed, approximately 24% were seen once; the top ten hold approximately 2%. The sequencing here drew on CD4+ T cells sorted from PBMCs, taken more than 4 days after vaccination. These receptors all stem from a man aged 50 to 59 who received an inactivated influenza vaccine.

The rearrangement links TRBV6-5 to TRBJ2-1; 7 positions agree with TRBD2. Trimming took 2 bases from V and 3 from J; bases not matched to a gene: 4. Per the germline V gene, CDR1 is MNHEY and CDR2 is SVGAGI. The CDR3 totals 15 residues. This chain's CDR3 is CASSYERGSYNEQFF. The CDR3 DNA reads as TGTGCCAGCAGTTACGAGCGCGGGAGCTACAATGAGCAGTTCTTC.

The gene calls are TRBV9 and TRBJ2-3, with D unclear. V was pared by 0 bases and J by 2 bases, with 10 bases between. The germline CDR1 and CDR2 sequences are SGDLS and YYNGEE. CDR3 size: 15 residues. The CDR3 nucleotides are TGTGCCAGCAGCGTAGTAGGGTTACCCACAGATACGCAGTATTTT. It codes for CASSVVGLPTDTQYF. The complete variable domain, with remaining parts taken from reference TRBV9 and TRBJ2-3, reads DSGVTQTPKHLITATGQRVTLRCSPRSGDLSVYWYQQSLDQGLQFLIQYYNGEERAKGNILERFSAQQFPDLHSELNLSSLELGDSALYFCASSVVGLPTDTQYFGPGTRLTVL.

The chain employs TRBV5-1 and TRBJ1-1; D remains unclear. Trimming pared 0 bases from V and 5 bases from J, leaving 11 bases between. This CDR3 region has 14 residues. Germline V lookup: CDR1 SGHRS, CDR2 YFSETQ. The CDR3 sequence is CASSLGPDGTEAFF. CDR3 DNA: TGCGCCAGCAGCTTGGGGCCTGATGGAACTGAAGCTTTCTTT.

The chain carries TRBV28 and TRBJ2-7; 10 bases fit TRBD2. CDR3 size: 15 residues. V trimming: 3 bases; J trimming: 4 bases; junction bases outside the gene matches: 6. Germline V gene sequence: CDR1 MDHEN, CDR2 SYDVKM. The CDR3 loop is CASSLWSSGSYEQYF. The CDR3 coding sequence is TGTGCCAGCAGTTTGTGGTCTAGCGGGAGTTACGAGCAGTACTTC.

The chain couples TRBV6-4 to TRBJ1-4, with D possibly matching TRBD1 (6 bases). Looked up from germline, CDR1 is MRHNA and CDR2 is SNTAGT. V was pared by 2 bases and J by 8 bases, with 15 bases between. This CDR3 spans 15 amino acids. The CDR3 DNA follows: TGTGCCAGCAGTGACGCCGGGGGCCTTCGAGAAAAACTGTTTTTT. This codes for CASSDAGGLREKLFF.

The chain joins TRBV9 to TRBJ2-3; D is uncertain. Germline V gene data show CDR1 as SGDLS and CDR2 as YYNGEE. The CDR3 loop spans 17 amino acids. Between the trimmed V and J ends, which lost 0 bases and 0 bases, there was a span of 14 bases. This chain's CDR3 is CASSVGVTGGSTDTQYF. CDR3 coding DNA: TGTGCCAGCAGCGTAGGGGTAACGGGCGGAAGCACAGATACGCAGTATTTT.

This clonotype was counted a few times. The chain recombines TRBV4-3 with TRBJ2-2; weak D call: TRBD1 (6 bases). V was cut by 0 bases and J by 1 base, with 9 bases left in between. The CDR3 contains 16 residues. CDR1 LGHNA and CDR2 YSLEER come from the germline V gene. In DNA, the CDR3 is TGCGCCAGCAGCCAAGAGCCGGGACAGAACACCGGGGAGCTGTTTTTT. It translates to CASSQEPGQNTGELFF.

This clonotype has only a few counts. This chain connects TRBV4-3 to TRBJ2-3, with D perhaps matching TRBD2 (6 bases). Trimming left V 0 bases short and J 4 bases short, with 11 bases between. Germline V CDR1 and CDR2: LGHNA, YSLEER. This CDR3 comprises 15 residues. The CDR3 protein is CASSQDGGKSDTQYF. Written as DNA, the CDR3 is TGCGCCAGCAGCCAAGACGGCGGGAAATCAGATACGCAGTATTTT.

The chain combines TRBV18 with TRBJ2-2, with D unresolved. V gave up 1 base and J gave up 4 bases, with 4 bases separating them. This CDR3 spans 13 amino acids. Germline CDR1 KGHSH, CDR2 LQKENI. The CDR3 loop is CASSPLVTGELFF. Written as DNA, the CDR3 is TGTGCCAGCTCACCACTCGTCACCGGGGAGCTGTTTTTT.

This clonotype was detected only a few times. The chain recombines TRBV20-1 with TRBJ1-2, with D tentatively TRBD1 (6 bases). Deletions cut 8 bases from V and 8 bases from J, with 24 bases between. Germline V gene sequence: CDR1 DFQATT, CDR2 SNEGSKA (reference sequence). The CDR3 is 14 residues long. In DNA, the CDR3 is TGCAGTCCACTCAAAAGAGACGGGGGCAGAGGCTACACCTTC. This gives the protein CSPLKRDGGRGYTF.

The rearrangement uses TRBV4-1 and TRBJ2-3; maybe TRBD2 (5 bases). V shed 5 bases and J shed 2 bases, with 17 bases lying between them. The CDR3 has 16 amino acids. Germline lookup yields CDR1 MGHRA and CDR2 YSYEKL. The chain's CDR3 is CASSYIYGETTDTQYF. Here the CDR3 DNA reads TGCGCCAGCAGCTATATCTACGGGGAAACCACAGATACGCAGTATTTT.

The V and J genes are TRBV7-3 and TRBJ2-1, with a possible D match to TRBD2 (6 bases). Germline values: CDR1 SGHTA, CDR2 FQGTGA. The CDR3 sequence is 12 residues long. V lost 4 bases and J lost 14, with 15 bases in between. CDR3 nucleotide sequence: TGTGCCAGCAGCTCAAGCGGAGGGGATAAGTTCTTC. This gives the protein CASSSSGGDKFF.

This clonotype was seen more than once but under ten times. The V call is TRBV10-3, the J call TRBJ2-1; 11 positions match TRBD2. V trimming: 1 base; J trimming: 0 bases; junction bases outside the gene matches: 5. The CDR3 has 18 amino acids. Germline V gene sequence: CDR1 ENHRY, CDR2 SYGVKD. The CDR3 coding sequence is TGTGCCATCAGTGAGTTGGGGACTAGCGGCCGCTCCTACAATGAGCAGTTCTTC. It specifies CAISELGTSGRSYNEQFF.

The chain joins TRBV7-6 to TRBJ2-7, with a weak D call TRBD2 (6 bases). The CDR3 spans 17 residues. Germline V gene sequence: CDR1 SGHVS, CDR2 FNYEAQ. Trimming removed 5 bases from V and 0 bases from J, with 20 bases in between. As DNA, the CDR3 is TGTGCCAGCAGCCCCCGGGGGTGGGACGGGAGCTCCTACGAGCAGTACTTC. Translating it yields CASSPRGWDGSSYEQYF.

There are a few counts of this clonotype. The chain recombines TRBV27 with TRBJ2-3; unclear D gene. This CDR3 is 13 amino acids long. From germline, CDR1 is MNHEY and CDR2 SMNVEV (reference sequence). Trimming cost V 3 bases and J 6 bases, with 10 bases left between them. CDR3: CASSFSLVDTQYF. The CDR3 DNA is TGTGCCAGCAGTTTCTCCCTGGTGGATACGCAGTATTTT.

This clonotype was observed a handful of times. V and J are TRBV3-1 and TRBJ1-1, with D possibly matching TRBD1 (5 bases). This CDR3 has 14 residues. Germline CDR1 LGHDT, CDR2 YNNKEL (reference sequence). Trimming cost V 4 bases and J 6 bases, with 15 bases left between them. CDR3 nucleotides: TGTGCCAGCAGCCGATCAGGTGCGGGGGCTGAAGCTTTCTTT. It translates to CASSRSGAGAEAFF. The complete variable domain, with remaining parts taken from reference TRBV3-1 and TRBJ1-1, reads DTAVSQTPKYLVTQMGNDKSIKCEQNLGHDTMYWYKQDSKKFLKIMFSYNNKELIINETVPNRFSPKSPDKAHLNLHINSLELGDSAVYFCASSRSGAGAEAFFGQGTRLTVV.

The V and J genes are TRBV4-1 and TRBJ2-6, with TRBD1 matching over 7 bases. Trimming cost V 4 bases and J 3 bases; bases outside gene matches: 3. Germline loops: CDR1 MGHRA, CDR2 YSYEKL. The CDR3 is 15 amino acids. CDR3 amino acids: CASSPTGVGANVLTF. In DNA form, the CDR3 reads TGCGCCAGCAGCCCTACAGGGGTTGGGGCCAACGTCCTGACTTTC.

This clonotype came up a few times. The chain uses TRBV7-8 and TRBJ2-7; D not certain. V lost 1 base and J lost 0, with 13 bases in between. The germline V gene encodes CDR1 SGHVS and CDR2 FQNEAQ. CDR3 size: 16 residues. The CDR3 region is CASSLGSSLSSYEQYF. CDR3 bases: TGTGCCAGCAGCTTAGGTTCCAGCTTAAGCTCCTACGAGCAGTACTTC.

This clonotype has more than one count but fewer than ten. The rearrangement links TRBV5-5 to TRBJ2-5; D may be TRBD1 (5 bases). CDR3 size: 14 residues. Germline V gives CDR1 SGHKS, CDR2 YYEKEE (reference sequence). The germline V and J ends were trimmed by 2 bases and 1 base, with 9 bases remaining between them. CDR3 DNA: TGTGCCAGCAGCTTAACAGGTTCCCAAGAGACCCAGTACTTC. Protein sequence: CASSLTGSQETQYF.

The V call is TRBV6-2 or TRBV6-3, the J call TRBJ1-5, with D maybe TRBD1 (5 bases). Deletions cut 6 bases from V and 2 bases from J, with 17 bases between. The CDR3 runs 16 residues. The germline CDR1 and CDR2 sequences are MNHEY and SVGEGT. CDR3 sequence: CASSPPQGHRNQPQHF. CDR3 coding DNA: TGTGCCAGCAGCCCCCCCCAGGGTCATCGCAATCAGCCCCAGCATTTT.

The chain recombines TRBV5-1 with TRBJ2-1, with 11 bases that match TRBD2. The CDR3 is 14 residues long. V trimming: 4 bases; J trimming: 9 bases; junction bases outside the gene matches: 6. Germline V gene sequence: CDR1 SGHRS, CDR2 YFSETQ. The CDR3 loop reads CASSTRGTSGEQFF. As DNA, the CDR3 is TGCGCCAGCAGCACGAGAGGGACTAGCGGTGAGCAGTTCTTC.

Only one count was recorded for this clonotype. The chain has TRBV20-1 and TRBJ2-3; weak D call: TRBD1 (6 bases). This CDR3 contains 14 residues. Germline V gene data show CDR1 as DFQATT and CDR2 as SNEGSKA (reference sequence). Trimming removed 3 bases at V and 4 bases at J, with 14 bases between. The CDR3 nucleotides read TGCAGTGCTAGTTGGCAGGGGTGGTCAGATACGCAGTATTTT. Its translation is CSASWQGWSDTQYF.

The rearrangement joins TRBV5-1 to TRBJ2-1; D unclear. The germline CDR1 and CDR2 sequences are SGHRS and YFSETQ. V lost 0 bases and J 6 bases, leaving 7 bases between the germline ends. This CDR3 comprises 13 residues. This CDR3 is CASSLVFTNEQFF. In DNA, the CDR3 is TGCGCCAGCAGCTTGGTGTTTACCAATGAGCAGTTCTTC.

In its sample, this clonotype was seen a few times. The chain links TRBV5-1 to TRBJ2-1; 7 bases are a match to TRBD1. CDR1 is SGHRS, CDR2 YFSETQ, per germline. The CDR3 runs to 14 residues. V gave up 5 bases and J gave up 5 bases; unmatched junction bases: 7. CDR3 loop: CASSRTGTDNEQFF. The CDR3 DNA reads TGCGCCAGCAGTAGAACCGGGACAGACAATGAGCAGTTCTTC. Complete variable domain (other parts from reference TRBV5-1 and TRBJ2-1): KAGVTQTPRYLIKTRGQQVTLSCSPISGHRSVSWYQQTPGQGLQFLFEYFSETQRNKGNFPGRFSGRQFSNSRSEMNVSTLELGDSALYLCASSRTGTDNEQFFGPGTRLTVL.

The chain links TRBV20-1 to TRBJ2-7; 11 positions agree with TRBD1. J was trimmed by 6 bases and V by 8 bases; bases with no gene match: 12. The CDR3 has 14 residues. Germline lookup yields CDR1 DFQATT and CDR2 SNEGSKA (reference sequence). The CDR3 bases are TGCAGTTTCCCCAAACGGGGACAGGGGGGCGAGCAGTACTTC. As protein: CSFPKRGQGGEQYF.